This is a list of T cell receptor beta chains from one sample in a study of T cell repertoires in cytomegalovirus infection. TCRdb itself ran the reads through MiXCR, one entry per CDR3 protein. The sample contains roughly 78,000 distinct CDR3 sequences, 35% to 45% of which appear only once. Their cognate antigens are unknown. The sequenced sample was CD8+ T cells from cultured PBMCs, obtained from culture after CMV antigen stimulation. These TCRs come from a human donor in good health (CMV status not recorded). Some clones in this sample may be carry-over from other donors' samples. Both conserved end residues are trimmed from each CDR3. Fields, in order: V gene, D gene, CDR3 protein. The D gene is left open where the match is weak.

>TRBV4-1|TRBD1
ASSHRTGAIEQY
>TRBV6-6|.
ASSSSRPGTYEQY
>TRBV12-3/TRBV12-4|.
ASRTGGLEQY
>TRBV29-1|TRBD2
SVRGGSSDTQY
>TRBV6-5|.
ASSYSYGLAKNIQY
>TRBV20-1|TRBD1
SVVTGGNQPQH
>TRBV5-6|.
ASSLNRDNEQF
>TRBV7-8|.
ASSLIPRVETQY
>TRBV11-1|.
ASSLKQGLLYNSPLH
>TRBV20-1|TRBD2
SAREILAGEYNEQF
>TRBV27|.
ASSPYGGSGELF
>TRBV6-2/TRBV6-3|.
ASSVERDTQY
>TRBV9|TRBD1
ASSGEARGLTGELF
>TRBV28|TRBD1
ASSRTGSTYEQY
>TRBV7-9|.
ASSLAGGAYTIY
>TRBV9|TRBD1
ASSVGTGGGTEAF
>TRBV5-8|.
ASSLHTYEQY
>TRBV7-8|.
ASSLELGSQH
>TRBV27|.
ASSLRHEPNEKLF
>TRBV11-3|.
ASSTPGEGGPDTQY
>TRBV7-2|.
ASSLGVGRNYEQY
>TRBV27|.
ASSFINPSSYNEQF
>TRBV7-9|.
ASSLGQGPVLAETQY
>TRBV12-5|.
ASGPSTSNQPQH
>TRBV28|.
ASRRGNTEAF
>TRBV7-8|.
ASSLERVGRPGYGYT
>TRBV19|.
ASKRDTIFDQPQH
>TRBV19|.
ASSISGLAGNTIY
>TRBV7-2|.
ASSADLEQY
>TRBV5-1|TRBD1
ASSNTTGTGGAF
>TRBV12-3/TRBV12-4|TRBD1
ASSLGTGVNEQF
>TRBV28|.
ASSPGYEKLF
>TRBV7-6|.
ASSLGGGRAF
>TRBV7-9|.
ASSLDPGMANEQF
>TRBV5-6|.
ASRQSGAEQY
>TRBV20-1|TRBD1
SARGQGASSQH
>TRBV7-6|.
ASSLASWGEQY
>TRBV4-1|.
ASSFTGPDTQY
>TRBV6-2/TRBV6-3|.
ASSYPQGWIGETQY
>TRBV12-3/TRBV12-4|.
ASSLVRGDTQY
>TRBV7-3|.
ASSSRESGTYNEQF
>TRBV7-2|.
ASSLEGNTYNEQF
>TRBV6-2/TRBV6-3|.
ASSYWAGELF
>TRBV7-2|TRBD2
ASSFVSGGANEQF
>TRBV5-1|.
ASSLRGLPNEQY
>TRBV7-2|.
ASSLIGGAGNTEAF
>TRBV7-4|.
ASSGSGPDLMNTEAF
>TRBV12-3/TRBV12-4|.
ASSFIGDSWEPQH
>TRBV4-1|.
ASSQIGGGLGTEAF
>TRBV28|.
ASNPLWLQGYSNQPQH
>TRBV6-2/TRBV6-3|.
ASSYMGYSNQPQH
>TRBV7-2|TRBD1
ASSYGQGYVSNEKLF
>TRBV7-8|.
ASSLGLRGFSNQPQH
>TRBV7-9|TRBD1
ASSGDRGLLSYEQY
>TRBV7-2|.
ASSTQGSEAF
>TRBV6-1|.
ATGPGTGANVLT
>TRBV29-1|.
SVLDTEAF